The sequence of this T cell receptor beta chain was determined in a study of blood T cell repertoires in COVID-19. Source study methods: From reference gene primer amplification, estimates of nucleated cell counts were derived. The repertoire was sequenced with immunoSEQ multiplex PCR; TCRdb's copy has only in-frame clones and lacks some. The V and J calls and clone size are taken from that table; D and trimming were inferred from the DNA. The sample includes around 300,000 clones, roughly 88% seen only once; the top ten take 1.6%. The V gene lost 4 bases and the J gene lost 2 bases, with 11 bases spanning the gap. This CDR3 is 14 amino acids long. Germline V gene lookup returns CDR1 SGHRS and CDR2 YFSETQ.

The V and J genes are TRBV5-1 and TRBJ2-3; weak D call: TRBD1 (5 bases). The source of this sequence is a woman between 25 and 40 years old with COVID-19, enrolled during active disease. Specimen: peripheral blood. CDR3 sequence reads: CASSQQAPTDTQYF. The CDR3 coding sequence is TGCGCCAGCAGCCAACAGGCCCCCACAGATACGCAGTATTTT.